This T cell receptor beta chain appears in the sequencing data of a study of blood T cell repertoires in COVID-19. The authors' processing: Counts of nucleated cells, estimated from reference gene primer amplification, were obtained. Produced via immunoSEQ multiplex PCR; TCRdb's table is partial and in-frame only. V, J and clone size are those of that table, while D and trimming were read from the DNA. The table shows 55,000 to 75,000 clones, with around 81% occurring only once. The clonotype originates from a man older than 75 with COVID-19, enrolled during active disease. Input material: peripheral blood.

This CDR3 is CATSRGSSEAFF. In DNA, the CDR3 is TGTGCCACCAGCAGGGGCTCATCTGAAGCTTTCTTT. The V gene is TRBV15, the J gene TRBJ1-1, with D unresolved. Germline V gives CDR1 LNHNV, CDR2 YYDKDF (reference sequence). The CDR3 covers 12 residues. The germline V and J ends were trimmed by 3 bases and 6 bases, with 8 bases remaining between them.